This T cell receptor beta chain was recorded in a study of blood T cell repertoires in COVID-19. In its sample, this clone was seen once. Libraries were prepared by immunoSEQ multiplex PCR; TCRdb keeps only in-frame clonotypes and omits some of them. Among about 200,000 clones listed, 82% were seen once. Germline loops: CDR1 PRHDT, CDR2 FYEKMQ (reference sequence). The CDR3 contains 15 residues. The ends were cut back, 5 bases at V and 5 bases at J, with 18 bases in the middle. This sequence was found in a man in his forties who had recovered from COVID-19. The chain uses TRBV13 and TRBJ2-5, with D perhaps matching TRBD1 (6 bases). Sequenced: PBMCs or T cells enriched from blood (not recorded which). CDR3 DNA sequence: TGTGCCAGCAGCGCTGCCCAACAGGGTCGGGAGACCCAGTACTTC. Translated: CASSAAQQGRETQYF.